This TCR beta chain is drawn from a study of cytomegalovirus exposure and HLA in healthy donors (dated by TCRdb to about 2017). Some background on the complete study: According to an earlier analysis of a few hundred of the donors, 150 million to 200 million T cells yielded approximately 120 million unique TCR beta sequences and approximately 300 Gb of sequence data. The number of donors typed differed by locus, with about 629-630 for A, B, C, DRB1 and DQB1, roughly 550 for DQA1, approximately 580 for DPA1, and about 450 for DPB1. Roughly 300 gigabases of sequencing data and approximately 85 million unique TCR sequences were included in an early release covering around 600 HLA-typed donors. About five DR-DQ haplotypes were treated as single units for association and clustering because of strong linkage in the cohort. Every discovery cohort repertoire had been produced on one sequencing platform. To decide whether each TCR beta V gene segment behaved as functional or pseudogenic, an earlier analysis of some 540 of the donors relied on high-throughput TCR beta sequencing. HLA typing covered class I and class II loci at four-digit resolution. The study combined high-throughput TCR immunosequencing, statistical association of individual TCRs with disease status, and machine learning to predict cytomegalovirus infection status. Genome-wide SNP genotypes for about 55% of the 666 donors were used in a later genetic analysis, which treated that subset as a discovery cohort. The aim of the study was to test whether cataloging public T cell receptors could identify signatures of past pathogen exposure. In addition to the first cohort of 666 subjects, a separate validation cohort of 120 different subjects was used. Among a few hundred genotyped donors of the cohort, an average of roughly 240,000 unique TCR beta nucleotide sequences were sequenced per donor, around 20% of them non-productive. In the later analysis, no new phenotypic data were used to find candidate immune exposures; instead, reliance was placed on TCR beta sequences and their occurrence across donors. Donor age, sex, ethnicity and CMV serostatus were collected together with the repertoire data. Of the roughly 400 genotyped donors, approximately 80% were placed in the genetic ancestry cluster associated with self-reported Caucasian donors. The T cell repertoires of about 700 subjects were profiled by immunosequencing and related to cytomegalovirus serostatus. A later analysis re-examined previously published TCR beta repertoires from about 700 donors and added high-resolution HLA genotyping to investigate patterns of TCR occurrence.

This clone occurred a few times. There is no known antigen for this receptor. Base quality data are lacking; no much larger clone is found one base away. Libraries came from the immunoSEQ multiplex PCR assay. The multiplex PCR relied on a mix of 60 forward primers for TCR Vbeta segments and 13 reverse primers for TCR Jbeta segments. A multiplex PCR assay on genomic DNA amplified the CDR3 region of rearranged TCR beta genes. Amplified TCR beta libraries were sequenced as 87-base-pair reads on the Illumina HiSeq System. The authors' pipeline ran thus. In a later analysis, some 80 million unique TCR beta chains were counted across the approximately 640 repertoires, and roughly 11 million of these chains were shared by at least two donors. Raw reads were error-corrected and collapsed into unique sequences by a nearest-neighbor algorithm in which closely related sequences were merged to remove PCR and sequencing errors. To assign V, D and J gene segments, CDR3 sequences were aligned to IMGT reference sequences. Each retained sequence needed at least a six-nucleotide match to both a V gene segment and a J gene segment. A rearrangement was called productive if the CDR3 had no stop codons and remained in frame with V and J, and every other rearrangement was called non-productive. Following IMGT convention, CDR3 was defined as the stretch from the second conserved V-encoded cysteine to the conserved J-encoded phenylalanine. The earlier analysis of about 640 of the donors excluded any sequence lacking an unambiguous match to a single V gene segment. An earlier analysis of 587 of the donors called V segments functional above 56.7% productive rearrangements and segregating when the between-donor standard deviation exceeded 5%. A statistical classification framework was built for diagnosing cytomegalovirus status from the catalog of TCR beta chain sequences. V and J gene assignment, in a later analysis, came from comparing TCR nucleotide sequences with IMGT/GENE-DB human TR gene sequences. The TCRdist pipeline was used in a later analysis to assign CDR3 sequences and most-parsimonious VDJ recombination scenarios. In a later analysis, every TCR beta chain was defined by the combination of its CDR3 amino acid sequence and its V-gene family, and reads without a unique V-gene family were dropped. As a way to deal with suspected cross-contamination and a sequencing artifact, a later analysis dropped over 550 nucleotide sequences that were highly shared and had low generation probability. In a later analysis, a clonal expansion index was calculated for each public chain from normalized within-repertoire ranks of inferred template counts. In a later analysis, generation probabilities were computed using a VDJ recombination model fitted to out-of-frame rearrangements, and the results were checked against IGoR. In a later analysis, hypergeometric tests were used to score TCR-TCR, TCR-HLA and TCR-CMV co-occurrence, with a repertoire-size bias correction applied to TCR pairs. To estimate false discovery rates, a later analysis permuted the HLA or CMV assignments 20 times. In a later analysis, co-occurring TCRs were grouped using DBSCAN, and TCRdist sequence similarity was added for clustering within HLA-allele-positive subsets. Repertoires with fewer than 30,000 or more than 120,000 public chains, plus five repertoires with anomalous nucleotide sharing, were excluded from co-occurrence clustering. Held by TCRdb, this immuneACCESS table contains in-frame sequences only and omits some clones. Under half of the omission traces to an unresolved V gene where checked; the cause of the rest is unknown. D and trimming were read from the DNA, whereas the V and J calls and clone size are those reported in that table. Present in this sample are roughly 140,000 clones, 78% of which were seen just once. In total, the top ten clones hold 2.8% of the sample.

Cut back by 6 bases and 4 bases, the V and J ends lie 13 bases apart. The cysteine opens and the phenylalanine closes a CDR3 of 14 amino acids. Just CDR3 DNA is preserved here, 42 bases in frame from base 1. From the germline V gene, CDR1 is SNHLY and CDR2 is FYNNEI. The full study reports these points: A further reported finding was that TCR beta sequences accurately predicted the HLA-A and HLA-B alleles for most subjects in the first cohort. Fewer than 20 rarely observed V segments, including chromosome 9 orphons, were excluded from the earlier analysis of a few hundred of the donors because counts were too low. At a false discovery rate of 0.05, a later analysis linked 16,000 or so TCR beta sequences to specific HLA alleles. The presence/absence analyses assumed that sequencing depth was roughly uniform across donors, and that assumption may not be true. An association between a missense DCLRE1C variant and V-gene and J-gene trimming of TCR beta chains was found in a later genetic analysis and replicated in an independent cohort. Some IMGT-functional V segments, including TRBV6-2 and TRBV6-3, could not be told apart with the 87-base-pair reads, so those segments were excluded. The classifier was reported to diagnose cytomegalovirus status with high specificity and sensitivity in both the original and validation cohorts. Compared with the 666-donor mean, donors in an Asian-associated ancestry cluster had fewer N-insertions in productive TCRs, according to a later genetic analysis. In an earlier analysis of about 600 of the donors, most TCR beta V segments appeared in productive rearrangements about 87% or about 30% of the time, broadly matching IMGT annotations. Strong co-occurrence of HLA alleles, especially DR and DQ, made assigning TCR associations to individual alleles difficult. The study listed approximately 150 TCR beta chains as associated with cytomegalovirus. Because HLA typing was missing for some donors at each locus, association tests included only the typed subset. In a later analysis, several top co-occurrence clusters were reported to appear linked to parvovirus B19, influenza, CMV and Epstein-Barr virus. A later analysis found that most CMV-associated TCR beta chains appeared HLA-restricted, with HLA associations seemingly driven largely by CMV exposure. It was suggested by the authors that the approach could potentially be generalized to other disease states and immunological phenotypes. Correlated functional status among segregating V segments might reflect linkage disequilibrium, but an unknown experimental factor could not be ruled out. A cluster of highly shared sequence variants was judged likely to represent a technical artifact of the sequencing pipeline. In a later analysis, HLA-associated TCR beta chains showed more clonal expansion and lower generation probabilities than non-associated chains that were equally common. Immune exposure information for the cohort was limited to CMV serostatus. Most TCR sequences were observed very rarely across donors, whereas some public TCRs were present in many individuals. Only TCR beta chains were sequenced in this cohort, and the absence of alpha or paired-chain data limited detectable features. In a later analysis, TCR association rates were found to vary across HLA loci, with the most associated TCRs seen for DRB1 alleles and the fewest for HLA-C alleles. Three of the identified cytomegalovirus-associated TCR beta chains were confirmed in vitro to be specific for cytomegalovirus antigens.

The cohort comprised some 730 healthy bone marrow donors. Cohort members were all nominally healthy when sampled, although unrecorded immune exposures were likely present. The donor tested CMV seronegative and was one of the 352 seronegative cohort members. Each donor provided a peripheral blood sample, and peripheral blood mononuclear cells were used for TCR beta sequencing. The Qiagen DNeasy Blood Extraction Kit was used to extract genomic DNA from the blood cell samples. The material sequenced was PBMCs. The receptor was derived from a male donor in good health and CMV-seronegative. The chain was built from TRBV2 and TRBJ2-1; TRBD2 could be the D gene, as 6 bases match. The CDR3 reads as follows: CASRRTGTYNEQFF. In nucleotides, the sequence is TGTGCCAGCAGGCGCACCGGGACTTACAATGAGCAGTTCTTC. Where the CDR3 stops, the reference TRBV2 and TRBJ2-1 genes take over; the full variable domain is EPEVTQTPSHQVTQMGQEVILRCVPISNHLYFYWYRQILGQKVEFLVSFYNNEISEKSEIFDDQFSVERPDGSNFTLKIRSTKLEDSAMYFCASRRTGTYNEQFFGPGTRLTVL.